The clone carrying this T cell receptor beta chain has a handful of counts. Its target is unknown. The CDR3 extends over 13 amino acids. The sample is drawn from a study of T-cell memory formation after mild COVID-19. Overall study results and limits: Some responding clones appeared in pre-infection memory, suggesting cross-reactive memory joined. Later expanders leaned toward CD4+, whereas clones contracting from day 15 to 85 were balanced CD4/CD8.

MiXCR was run by TCRdb on the 5' RACE reads, yielding one entry per CDR3 protein. The data contain 200,000 to 300,000 distinct CDR3 sequences, approximately 15% of them singletons. This receptor was identified in an adult woman who had mild COVID-19 (a few samples of this study predate the infection). Cell type and time point are not known. Source material: PBMCs or a T cell subset sorted from them (not recorded which). The chain links TRBV21-1 to TRBJ1-5; whether TRBD1, the table's D call, matches the DNA was not checked. TRBV21-1 is a documented pseudogene. CDR3 DNA sequence: TGTGCCGGGGGGGCACAGGACAATCAGCCCCAGCATTTT. Encoded protein: CAGGAQDNQPQHF.